This T cell receptor (beta chain) was found in a study of cytomegalovirus exposure and HLA in healthy donors. This CDR3 spans 17 amino acids. V lost 0 bases and J lost 5, with 15 bases in between. Germline CDR1 SGHDT, CDR2 YYEEEE. Primers: 60 Vbeta forward and 13 Jbeta reverse. Sequenced by immunoSEQ multiplex PCR; TCRdb stores in-frame clones only, minus some. The sample carries around 140,000 clones, 70% to 80% recorded once. This clone turned up a few times. The sequenced material came from PBMCs. The chain uses TRBV5-6 and TRBJ1-6, with no clear D. The origin of this receptor is a woman in her sixties in good health and CMV-seropositive. The CDR3 nucleotides read TGTGCCAGCAGCTTGGTCGCCGCTGGACTACATAATTCACCCCTCCACTTT. Amino acids: CASSLVAAGLHNSPLHF. Full variable domain (outside the CDR3, taken from reference TRBV5-6 and TRBJ1-6): DAGVTQSPTHLIKTRGQQVTLRCSPKSGHDTVSWYQQALGQGPQFIFQYYEEEERQRGNFPDRFSGHQFPNYSSELNVNALLLGDSALYLCASSLVAAGLHNSPLHFGNGTRLTVT.